This T cell receptor (beta chain) was captured in a study of T cell changes during pregnancy in multiple sclerosis. After removal of 5 bases from V and 5 bases from J, the junction contained 6 bases not matched to a gene. Germline V gives CDR1 MNHNS, CDR2 SASEGT. The CDR3 consists of 15 residues. TCRdb keeps only in-frame clones here, not all; method: immunoSEQ multiplex PCR. Of some 25,000 clones in the sample, 88% were seen once. This specimen was CD4+ T cells from peripheral blood mononuclear cells, taken in the first trimester of pregnancy. This sequence was found in a female donor in good health, enrolled as a control in a pregnancy study. The rearrangement links TRBV6-1 to TRBJ2-5; 12 bases agree with TRBD1. CDR3 nucleotide sequence: TGTGCCAGCAGTCCCGGGACAGGGGGCGCGGAGACCCAGTACTTC. Translation: CASSPGTGGAETQYF.